This record concerns one T cell receptor beta chain sequence. V was pared by 7 bases and J by 3 bases, with 12 bases between. The CDR3 is 12 residues long. Germline CDR1 and CDR2: DFQATT and SNEGSKA (reference sequence). A single record per CDR3 protein comes from TCRdb applying MiXCR to the 5' RACE reads. Of 6,000 or so distinct CDR3 sequences in the sample, 69% are singletons; the top ten hold about 4%. This chain connects TRBV20-1 to TRBJ1-2, with TRBD1 as a possible D gene (5 bases). The TCR was taken from a female donor with breast cancer. The sequenced sample was memory CD4+ T cells sorted from a lymph node. Subset reported: memory CD4+ T cells, CD4+CD45RO+CD25-. CDR3 nucleotide sequence: TGCAGTGTGGGGGGACGAGACTATGGCTACACCTTC. Protein sequence: CSVGGRDYGYTF.